Here is one T cell receptor beta chain with its context. The data derive from a study of blood T cell repertoires in COVID-19. Turning to the study itself: From the United States, Italy and Spain came samples of acute and convalescent COVID-19. T cells, B-cell-depleted T cells, or PBMCs supplied cDNA or gDNA.

Assay used: immunoSEQ multiplex PCR; TCRdb lists only in-frame clones, some missing. The table shows about 240,000 clones, with approximately 86% occurring only once. Trimming took 4 bases from V and 2 from J, leaving 16 bases between them. There are 16 residues in the CDR3. Looked up from germline, CDR1 is WNHNN and CDR2 is SYGVQD (reference sequence). The sample comprised peripheral blood. This chain joins TRBV10-1 and TRBJ2-3, with D possibly being TRBD2 (6 bases). This receptor was identified in a woman aged 70 to 79 with active or convalescent COVID-19. The CDR3: CASSGDSGLNTDTQYF. The CDR3 DNA sequence: TGCGCCAGCAGTGGGGATAGCGGTTTAAACACAGATACGCAGTATTTT.